This T cell receptor beta chain is drawn from a study of CD8 T cells in Susac syndrome. General observations from the study: As the study acknowledged, the number of individuals who were part of its TCR sequencing and HLA analysis was relatively small.

Healthy donors served as the controls. They were matched for age and sex. Isolation of CD8+ and CD4+ T cells was performed negatively, whereas enrichment of TEMRA cells was done by FACS. Turning to this clonotype: Its target is unknown.

Random-hexamer reverse transcription was applied to roughly 0.5 to 1 ug RNA. TCRdb passed the immunoSEQ multiplex PCR reads through MiXCR, listing each CDR3 protein once. The sample yields more than 130,000 distinct CDR3 sequences, 85% to 95% seen once. This CDR3 region has 15 residues. Trimming took off 0 bases at V and 6 bases at J, with 14 bases between the two ends. Per germline, CDR1 MNHEY and CDR2 SMNVEV (reference sequence). V is TRBV27 and J is TRBJ1-2; no clear D. The receptor was derived from a human donor in good health. The sample was CD8+ T cells from PBMCs. CDR3 nucleotide sequence: TGTGCCAGCAGTTTATCACGGGCGAATCCTAATGGCTACACCTTC. Its translation is CASSLSRANPNGYTF.